Listed below are T cell receptor beta chains from one sample, sequenced in a study of blood T cell repertoires in COVID-19. Sequencing was performed with immunoSEQ multiplex PCR; in TCRdb, only in-frame clones are kept and a portion is missing. The sample yields fewer than 150,000 clones, 80% to 90% seen once. Sequencing was done on a sample of peripheral blood. Receptors originate from a woman aged 80 or older with acute or convalescent COVID-19. Both conserved end residues are part of each CDR3. The order of the fields is J gene, clone size, D gene, V gene, CDR3 DNA, CDR3 protein. The D gene is left open where the match is weak. The size field is filled for only some rows; it gives once, few, many or a size class.

TRBJ1-2 - TRBD1 TRBV30 TGTGCCTGGAGTGACTTGGGGACAGCTAACTATGGCTACACCTTC CAWSDLGTANYGYTF
TRBJ2-1 once - TRBV7-3 TGTGCCAGCAGCTTGGAACCAGGGGAAATAAATGAGCAGTTCTTC CASSLEPGEINEQFF
TRBJ1-1 - - TRBV5-6 TGTGCCAGCAGCTTGGCTCCGACAGGGAACACTGAAGCTTTCTTT CASSLAPTGNTEAFF
TRBJ2-5 - TRBD2 TRBV3-1/TRBV3-2 TGTGCCAGCAGCCCCAGCGGGGGGCTACCTAGGGAGACCCAGTACTTC CASSPSGGLPRETQYF
TRBJ1-3 - TRBD1 TRBV10-1 TGCGCCAGCAGTGACGGACAGGCTGGAAACACCATATATTTT CASSDGQAGNTIYF
TRBJ1-3 - TRBD1 TRBV10-3 TGTGCCATCAGTTCCGGGACAGGGGGAGGAAACACCATATATTTT CAISSGTGGGNTIYF
TRBJ1-6 - - TRBV9 TGTGCCAGCAGCGCCAGGGGCAGCTCCTATAATTCACCCCTCCACTTT CASSARGSSYNSPLHF
TRBJ1-5 - - TRBV5-1 TGCGCCAGCAGCCGCGACGGGGTAAGGCCCCAGCATTTT CASSRDGVRPQHF
TRBJ1-3 - - TRBV7-9 TGTGCCAGCAGCTTAAGCGGCTCTGGAAACACCATATATTTT CASSLSGSGNTIYF
TRBJ2-3 once TRBD2 TRBV5-1 TGCGCCAGCAGCTTGGAAGGCGGGGGGGCCTGGGATACGCAGTATTTT CASSLEGGGAWDTQYF
TRBJ2-6 - - TRBV28 TGTGCCAGCAGCCGCGGAGGGGCCAACGTCCTGACTTTC CASSRGGANVLTF
TRBJ1-1 - - TRBV4-1 TGCGCCAGCAGCCAAGATCGGGACACTGAAGCTTTCTTT CASSQDRDTEAFF
TRBJ1-2 - - TRBV18 TGTGCCAGCTCACCAGTAGAACAAGCGACCTATGGCTACACCTTC CASSPVEQATYGYTF
TRBJ2-1 - - TRBV7-3 TGTGCCAGCAGCTTGCAGGGCAATGAGCAGTTCTTC CASSLQGNEQFF
TRBJ2-7 - - TRBV29-1 TGCAGCGCCTCGGGGGGCGCGATCACCGAGCAGTACTTC CSASGGAITEQYF
TRBJ2-2 once - TRBV9 TGTGCCAGCAGCGTAGCTCTCGAGCCCACCGGGGAGCTGTTTTTT CASSVALEPTGELFF
TRBJ2-1 - TRBD1 TRBV7-9 TGTGCCAGTGGGGACAGGGCCTACAATGAGCAGTTCTTC CASGDRAYNEQFF
TRBJ2-2 - TRBD1 TRBV7-3 TGTGCCAGCAGCACGGGACAGGGGGCAGGCACCGGGGAGCTGTTTTTT CASSTGQGAGTGELFF
TRBJ1-2 - TRBD1 TRBV5-6 TGTGCCAGCAGCCGGTTACAGGGGCAGGTCGGCTACACCTTC CASSRLQGQVGYTF
TRBJ2-5 - - TRBV6-2/TRBV6-3 TGTGCCAGCAGTTACTCGACAAGGGAGACCCAGTACTTC CASSYSTRETQYF
TRBJ2-2 - - TRBV23-1 TGCGCCAGCAGTCAATCACGACAGCAGAACACCGGGGAGCTGTTTTTT CASSQSRQQNTGELFF
TRBJ2-2 few - TRBV27 TGTGCCAGCAAATCCTTAGCCGGGGAGCTGTTTTTT CASKSLAGELFF
TRBJ1-5 - - TRBV5-1 TGCGCCAGCAGTCCAGGGGACAATCAGCCCCAGCATTTT CASSPGDNQPQHF
TRBJ2-2 once - TRBV7-2 TGTGCCAGCAGCTTACAGGCGCGCACGAACACCGGGGAGCTGTTTTTT CASSLQARTNTGELFF
TRBJ2-6 - TRBD1 TRBV19 TGTGCCAGTAGTTCGGGACAGGGGCACGGGGCCAACGTCCTGACTTTC CASSSGQGHGANVLTF
TRBJ1-2 once - TRBV18 TGTGCCAGCTCACCAGGGCGGGGCGAGGGCTATGGCTACACCTTC CASSPGRGEGYGYTF
TRBJ1-5 - - TRBV2 TGTGCCAGCAAAGGCGGGGTTATGAGCAATCAGCCCCAGCATTTT CASKGGVMSNQPQHF
TRBJ1-2 - - TRBV28 TGTGCCAGCACCTTAAAGGAGGGGCCGCATTCGGGCTACACCTTC CASTLKEGPHSGYTF
TRBJ2-7 - TRBD1 TRBV5-1 TGCGCCAGCAGCCTAGCAGGGGGCTCAGCCTACGAGCAGTACTTC CASSLAGGSAYEQYF
TRBJ1-5 - TRBD1 TRBV6-2/TRBV6-3 TGTGCCAGCAGTTACTTACTTGGACAGGTAATGCCCCAGCATTTT CASSYLLGQVMPQHF
TRBJ2-1 - - TRBV5-1 TGCGCCAGCAAGTCCACCGGGACTCCTTACAATGAGCAGTTCTTC CASKSTGTPYNEQFF
TRBJ2-3 - TRBD1 TRBV27 TGTGCCAGCAACCGGGACAGGGGATCAGGTACGCAGTATTTT CASNRDRGSGTQYF
TRBJ1-2 - - TRBV30 TGTGCCTGGAGTCAACTAGCTCACATGTGGGGGTATGGCTACACCTTC CAWSQLAHMWGYGYTF
TRBJ2-5 - - TRBV6-8 TGTGCCAGCAGTTCAGGGCGCCCCGTCGAGACCCAGTACTTC CASSSGRPVETQYF
TRBJ1-2 - - TRBV3-1/TRBV3-2 TGTGCCAGCAGCCAAGGAGAGAGTAACTATGGCTACACCTTC CASSQGESNYGYTF
TRBJ1-4 - TRBD1 TRBV10-2 TGCGCCAGCAGTGCAAGGGGGCGTGAAAAACTGTTTTTT CASSARGREKLFF
TRBJ1-6 - TRBD1 TRBV30 TGTGCCTGGGGGACAGGGGGTACCTATAATTCACCCCTCCACTTT CAWGTGGTYNSPLHF
TRBJ1-2 - TRBD1 TRBV10-3 TGTGCCATCACCAGCGGACAGGGGACGAGCTACACCTTC CAITSGQGTSYTF
TRBJ2-2 - - TRBV7-8 TGTGCCAGCAGCTTTCTAGCGAACACCGGGGAGCTGTTTTTT CASSFLANTGELFF
TRBJ1-1 - - TRBV5-1 TGCGCCAGCAGCTTGGCCCAAGGGGGTACTGAAGCTTTCTTT CASSLAQGGTEAFF
TRBJ1-1 - TRBD1 TRBV7-9 TGTGCCAGCAGTACCCCGAGGACAGGGGGCCACACTGAAGCTTTCTTT CASSTPRTGGHTEAFF
TRBJ2-5 - TRBD2 TRBV5-1 TGCGCCAGCAGCTTGGCGGGACTAGCCCAGGAGAGCCAAGAGACCCAGTACTTC CASSLAGLAQESQETQYF
TRBJ1-4 - TRBD1 TRBV9 TGTGCCAGCAGCGTAGACAGGGGTGGAGAAAAACTGTTTTTT CASSVDRGGEKLFF
TRBJ2-3 - TRBD1 TRBV24-1 TGTGCCACCAGTGGAGCAGGGGGTGGCTCAGATACGCAGTATTTT CATSGAGGGSDTQYF
TRBJ1-1 - TRBD1 TRBV19 TGTGCCAGTAGTAGGGACAGGTTGAACACTGAAGCTTTCTTT CASSRDRLNTEAFF
TRBJ1-2 once TRBD1 TRBV3-1/TRBV3-2 TGTGCCAGCAGCCCGTCCGCGACAGGGGGCCTTGGCTACACCTTC CASSPSATGGLGYTF
TRBJ1-3 - - TRBV23-1 TGCGCCAGCCCTCGGCCTCCTGGACAGATCTCTGGAAACACCATATATTTT CASPRPPGQISGNTIYF
TRBJ2-7 - TRBD2 TRBV9 TGTGCCAGCAGCGTCTCTAGCGGGGGCTACGAGCAGTACTTC CASSVSSGGYEQYF
TRBJ2-1 once TRBD2 TRBV3-1/TRBV3-2 TGTGCCAGCAGCCCCCCCGGGACTAGTTTAAATGAGCAGTTCTTC CASSPPGTSLNEQFF
TRBJ2-1 - TRBD1 TRBV30 TGTGCCTGCAGACAGGGGGCATACAATGAGCAGTTCTTC CACRQGAYNEQFF